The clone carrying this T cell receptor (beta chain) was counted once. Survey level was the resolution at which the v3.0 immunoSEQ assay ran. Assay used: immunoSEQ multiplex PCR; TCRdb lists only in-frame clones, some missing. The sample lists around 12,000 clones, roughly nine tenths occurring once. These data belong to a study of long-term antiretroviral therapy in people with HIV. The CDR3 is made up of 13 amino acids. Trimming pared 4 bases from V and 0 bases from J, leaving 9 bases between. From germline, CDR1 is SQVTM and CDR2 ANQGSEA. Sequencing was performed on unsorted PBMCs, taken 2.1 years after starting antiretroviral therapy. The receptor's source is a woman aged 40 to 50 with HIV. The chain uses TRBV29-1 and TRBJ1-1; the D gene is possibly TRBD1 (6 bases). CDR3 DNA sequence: TGCAGCGTTGGAGGGACAATGAACACTGAAGCTTTCTTT. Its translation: CSVGGTMNTEAFF.